The clone carrying this T cell receptor beta chain was counted once. The CDR3 has 14 residues. Looked up from germline, CDR1 is SGHRS and CDR2 is YFSETQ. V was clipped by 0 bases and J by 7 bases, with 11 bases between them. Cells defined as naive were viable CD3+CD4+ or CD3+CD8+ and CCR7+CD45RA+CD45RO-CD95-CD27+CD28+. Libraries were prepared by immunoSEQ multiplex PCR; TCRdb keeps only in-frame clonotypes and omits some of them. The sample has about 32,000 clones, roughly nine tenths seen once. These data belong to a study of T cells after posttransplantation cyclophosphamide. The J gene is TRBJ2-1, the V gene TRBV5-1, with D unclear. Sequences were obtained from naive CD4+ T cells sorted from blood. The source is a man aged 25-40 years in good health and a related stem cell transplant donor. The CDR3 DNA is TGCGCCAGCAGCTTGGTCCCGGGTCGGAATGAGCAGTTCTTC. Its translation: CASSLVPGRNEQFF.